This TCR beta chain was sequenced in a study of long-term antiretroviral therapy in people with HIV. About the study: The immediate-ART recommendation dates to 2015, and the earliest samples predate it by about a decade. Whole-study results and caveats: Drawn between the mid-2000s and the late 2010s, the blood was possibly obtained under older ART regimens.

Germline CDR1 and CDR2: SGHNT and YYREEE (reference sequence). V was shortened by 0 bases and J by 8 bases, with 5 bases between the two germline ends. The CDR3 sequence is 12 residues long. Survey-level immunoSEQ v3.0 assays were run. Sequencing was designed to cover about 35,000-55,000 T-cell genomes in each sample. Sequenced by immunoSEQ multiplex PCR; TCRdb stores in-frame clones only, minus some. The profile shows about 16,000 clones, more than 65% of them singletons. In the case of this clone: The antigen is unknown.

This specimen was unsorted PBMCs, taken approximately 1.3 years before starting antiretroviral therapy. The clonotype comes from a young man with HIV. The chain has TRBV5-4 and TRBJ2-2; no clear D gene. CDR3 DNA: TGTGCCAGCAGCTTGGACGCGGGGGAGCTGTTTTTT. It specifies CASSLDAGELFF.